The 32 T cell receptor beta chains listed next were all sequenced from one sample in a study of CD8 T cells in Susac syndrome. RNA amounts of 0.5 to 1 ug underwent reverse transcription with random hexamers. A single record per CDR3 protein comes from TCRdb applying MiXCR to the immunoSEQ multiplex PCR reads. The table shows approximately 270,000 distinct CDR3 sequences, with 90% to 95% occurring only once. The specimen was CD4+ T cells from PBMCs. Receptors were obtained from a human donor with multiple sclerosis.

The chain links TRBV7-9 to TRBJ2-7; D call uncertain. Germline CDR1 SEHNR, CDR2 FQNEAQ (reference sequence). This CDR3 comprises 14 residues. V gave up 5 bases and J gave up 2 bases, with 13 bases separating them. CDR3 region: CASSQSRNPYEQYV. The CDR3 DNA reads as TGTGCCAGCAGCCAAAGTAGAAATCCCTACGAGCAGTACGTC.

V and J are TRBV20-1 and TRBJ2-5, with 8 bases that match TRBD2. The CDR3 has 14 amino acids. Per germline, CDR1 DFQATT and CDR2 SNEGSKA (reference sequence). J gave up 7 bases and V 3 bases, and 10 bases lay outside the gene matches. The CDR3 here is CSASLSGAVATQYF. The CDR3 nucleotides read TGCAGTGCTAGCCTTAGCGGGGCAGTTGCGACCCAGTACTTC.

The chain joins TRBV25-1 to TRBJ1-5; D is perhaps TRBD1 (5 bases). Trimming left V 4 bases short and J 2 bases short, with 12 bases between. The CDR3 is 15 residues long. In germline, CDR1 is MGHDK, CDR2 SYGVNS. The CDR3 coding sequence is TGTGCCAGCAGTGGGGGGGGGTCGGGCAATCAGCCCCAGCATTTT. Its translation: CASSGGGSGNQPQHF.

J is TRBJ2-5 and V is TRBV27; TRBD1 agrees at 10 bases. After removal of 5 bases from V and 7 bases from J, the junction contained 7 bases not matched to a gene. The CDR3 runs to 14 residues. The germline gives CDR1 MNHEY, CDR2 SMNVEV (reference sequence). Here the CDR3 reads CASSRTGGSGTQYF. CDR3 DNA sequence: TGTGCCAGCAGTAGGACAGGGGGAAGCGGGACCCAGTACTTC.

The CDR3 nucleotides are TGTGCCAGCAGTTTTACAGCGGGAGGTGGTGATACGCAGTATTTT. Residues: CASSFTAGGGDTQYF. The V call is TRBV12-3 or TRBV12-4, the J call TRBJ2-3, with 9 bases aligning to TRBD2. The ends lost 3 bases at V and 6 bases at J; junction bases unmatched: 7. The CDR3 totals 15 residues.

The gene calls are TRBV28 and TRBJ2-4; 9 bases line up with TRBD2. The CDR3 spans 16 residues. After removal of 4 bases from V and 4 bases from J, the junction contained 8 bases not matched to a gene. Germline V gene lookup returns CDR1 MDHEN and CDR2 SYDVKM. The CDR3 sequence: CASSSPVAGAKNIQYF. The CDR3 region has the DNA TGTGCCAGCAGTTCCCCTGTAGCGGGGGCTAAAAACATTCAGTACTTC.

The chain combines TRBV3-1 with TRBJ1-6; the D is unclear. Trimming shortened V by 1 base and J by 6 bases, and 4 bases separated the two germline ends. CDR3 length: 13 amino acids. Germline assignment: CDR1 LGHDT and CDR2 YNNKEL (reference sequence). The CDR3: CASSQVGNSPLHF. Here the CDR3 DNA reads TGTGCCAGCAGCCAAGTGGGTAATTCACCCCTCCACTTT. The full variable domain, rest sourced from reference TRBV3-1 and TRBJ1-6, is DTAVSQTPKYLVTQMGNDKSIKCEQNLGHDTMYWYKQDSKKFLKIMFSYNNKELIINETVPNRFSPKSPDKAHLNLHINSLELGDSAVYFCASSQVGNSPLHFGNGTRLTVT.

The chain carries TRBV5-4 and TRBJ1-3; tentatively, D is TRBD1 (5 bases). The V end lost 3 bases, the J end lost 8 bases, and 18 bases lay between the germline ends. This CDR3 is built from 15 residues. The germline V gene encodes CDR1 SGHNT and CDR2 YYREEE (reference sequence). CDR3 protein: CASSSARGGRDTIYF. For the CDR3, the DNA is TGTGCCAGCAGCTCGGCCCGCGGGGGTAGGGACACCATATATTTT.

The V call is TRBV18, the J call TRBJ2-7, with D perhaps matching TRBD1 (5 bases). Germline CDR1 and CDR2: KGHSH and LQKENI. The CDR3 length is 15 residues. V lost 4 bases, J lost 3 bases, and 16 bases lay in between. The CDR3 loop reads CASSLSRVQGYEQYF. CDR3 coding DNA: TGTGCCAGCTCACTTTCCCGGGTCCAGGGCTACGAGCAGTACTTC.

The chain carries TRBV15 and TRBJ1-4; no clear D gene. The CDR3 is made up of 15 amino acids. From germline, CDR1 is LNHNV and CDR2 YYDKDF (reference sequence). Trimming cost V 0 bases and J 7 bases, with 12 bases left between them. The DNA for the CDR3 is TGTGCCACCAGCAGAGATCTGGGAACCGGTGAAAAACTGTTTTTT. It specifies CATSRDLGTGEKLFF.

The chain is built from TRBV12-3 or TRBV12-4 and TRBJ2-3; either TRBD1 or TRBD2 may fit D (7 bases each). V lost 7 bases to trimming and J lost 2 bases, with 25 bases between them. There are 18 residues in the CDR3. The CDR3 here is CASTFKGALAPSTDTQYF. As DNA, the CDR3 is TGTGCCAGCACCTTCAAGGGGGCACTAGCGCCCTCCACAGATACGCAGTATTTT.

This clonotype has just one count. CDR3 in DNA: TGTGCCAGCAGCCCTCCCGGGGCTTTGGGTAGTCAGCCCCAGCATTTT. It encodes CASSPPGALGSQPQHF. The V call is TRBV7-3, the J call TRBJ1-5; the D gene is possibly TRBD1 (5 bases). Deletions cut 5 bases from V and 6 bases from J, with 20 bases between. The germline CDR1 and CDR2 sequences are SGHTA and FQGTGA. The CDR3 loop spans 16 amino acids.

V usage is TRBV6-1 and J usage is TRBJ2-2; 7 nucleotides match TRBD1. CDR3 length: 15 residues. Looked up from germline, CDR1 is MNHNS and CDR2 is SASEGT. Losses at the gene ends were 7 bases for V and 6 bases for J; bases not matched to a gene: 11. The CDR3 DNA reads TGTGCCAGCAACTTTGACAGGGCCCGGTCCGGGGAGCTGTTTTTT. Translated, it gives CASNFDRARSGELFF.

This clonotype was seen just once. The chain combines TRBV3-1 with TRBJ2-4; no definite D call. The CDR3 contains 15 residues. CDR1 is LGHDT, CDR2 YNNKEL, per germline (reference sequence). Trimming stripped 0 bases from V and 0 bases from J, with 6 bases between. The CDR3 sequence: CASSQDALAKNIQYF. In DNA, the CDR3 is TGTGCCAGCAGCCAAGATGCCCTAGCCAAAAACATTCAGTACTTC. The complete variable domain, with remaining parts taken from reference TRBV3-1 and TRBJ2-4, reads DTAVSQTPKYLVTQMGNDKSIKCEQNLGHDTMYWYKQDSKKFLKIMFSYNNKELIINETVPNRFSPKSPDKAHLNLHINSLELGDSAVYFCASSQDALAKNIQYFGAGTRLSVL.

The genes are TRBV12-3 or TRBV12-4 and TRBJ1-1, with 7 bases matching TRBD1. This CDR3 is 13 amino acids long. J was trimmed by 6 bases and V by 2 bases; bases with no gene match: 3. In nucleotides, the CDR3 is TGTGCCAGCAGTTTAACAGGGGCCTCTGAAGCTTTCTTT. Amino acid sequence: CASSLTGASEAFF.

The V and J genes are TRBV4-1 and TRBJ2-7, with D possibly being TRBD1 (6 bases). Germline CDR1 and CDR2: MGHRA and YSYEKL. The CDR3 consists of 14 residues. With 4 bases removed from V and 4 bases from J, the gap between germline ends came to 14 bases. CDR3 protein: CASSRLTGFYEQYF. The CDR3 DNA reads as TGCGCCAGCAGCCGCCTCACAGGGTTTTACGAGCAGTACTTC.

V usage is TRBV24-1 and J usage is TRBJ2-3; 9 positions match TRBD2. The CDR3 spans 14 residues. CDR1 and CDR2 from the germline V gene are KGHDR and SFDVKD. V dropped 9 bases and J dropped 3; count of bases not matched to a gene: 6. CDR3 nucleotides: TGTGCCACCTCCCTCAGCGGGAGGACAGATACGCAGTATTTT. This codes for CATSLSGRTDTQYF.

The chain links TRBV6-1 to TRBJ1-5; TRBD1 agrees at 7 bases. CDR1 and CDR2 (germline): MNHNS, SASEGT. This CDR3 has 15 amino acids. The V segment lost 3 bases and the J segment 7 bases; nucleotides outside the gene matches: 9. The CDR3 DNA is TGTGCCAGCAGTGATTTAGAGGGGGCCAGGCAGCCCCAGCATTTT. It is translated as CASSDLEGARQPQHF.

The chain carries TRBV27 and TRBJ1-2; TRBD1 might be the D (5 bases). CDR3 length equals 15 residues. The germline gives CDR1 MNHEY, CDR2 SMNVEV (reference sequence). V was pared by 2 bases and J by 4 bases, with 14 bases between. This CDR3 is CASSLGGGRIYGYTF. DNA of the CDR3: TGTGCCAGCAGTTTAGGGGGGGGACGGATCTATGGCTACACCTTC.

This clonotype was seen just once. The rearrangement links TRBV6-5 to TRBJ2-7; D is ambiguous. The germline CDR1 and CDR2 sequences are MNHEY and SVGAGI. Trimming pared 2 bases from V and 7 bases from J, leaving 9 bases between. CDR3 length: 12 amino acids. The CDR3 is CASSYALSEQYV. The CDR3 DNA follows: TGTGCCAGCAGTTACGCTTTAAGTGAGCAGTACGTC.

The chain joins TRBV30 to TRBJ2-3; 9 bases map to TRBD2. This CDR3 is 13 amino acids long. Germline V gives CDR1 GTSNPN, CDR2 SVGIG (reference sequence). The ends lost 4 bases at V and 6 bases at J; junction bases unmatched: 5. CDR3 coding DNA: TGTGCCTGGATGCGGGAGGGCCCCGATACGCAGTATTTT. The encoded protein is CAWMREGPDTQYF.

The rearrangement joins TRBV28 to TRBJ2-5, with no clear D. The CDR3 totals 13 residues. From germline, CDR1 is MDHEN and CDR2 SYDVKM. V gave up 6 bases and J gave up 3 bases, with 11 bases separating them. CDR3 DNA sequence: TGTGCCAGCAGCACCGGACGCGAAGAGACCCAGTACTTC. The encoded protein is CASSTGREETQYF. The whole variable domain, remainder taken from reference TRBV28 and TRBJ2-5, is DVKVTQSSRYLVKRTGEKVFLECVQDMDHENMFWYRQDPGLGLRLIYFSYDVKMKEKGDIPEGYSVSREKKERFSLILESASTNQTSMYLCASSTGREETQYFGPGTRLLVL.

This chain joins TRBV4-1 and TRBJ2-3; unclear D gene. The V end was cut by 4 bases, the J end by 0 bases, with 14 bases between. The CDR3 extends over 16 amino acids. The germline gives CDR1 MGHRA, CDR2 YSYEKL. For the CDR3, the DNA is TGCGCCAGCAGCCTCTCGAAAGCACAGAGCACAGATACGCAGTATTTT. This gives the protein CASSLSKAQSTDTQYF.

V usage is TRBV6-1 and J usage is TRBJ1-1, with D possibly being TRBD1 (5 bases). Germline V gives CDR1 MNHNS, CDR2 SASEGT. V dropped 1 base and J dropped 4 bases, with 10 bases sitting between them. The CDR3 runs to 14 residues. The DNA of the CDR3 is TGTGCCAGCAGTGAAGTAAAGGGGAGCACTGAAGCTTTCTTT. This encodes CASSEVKGSTEAFF.

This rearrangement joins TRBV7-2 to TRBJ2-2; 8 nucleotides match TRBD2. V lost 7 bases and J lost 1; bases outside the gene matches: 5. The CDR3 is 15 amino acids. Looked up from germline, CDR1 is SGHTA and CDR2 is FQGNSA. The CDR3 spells CASMRLAGNTGELFF. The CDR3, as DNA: TGTGCCAGCATGCGGCTAGCGGGGAACACCGGGGAGCTGTTTTTT.

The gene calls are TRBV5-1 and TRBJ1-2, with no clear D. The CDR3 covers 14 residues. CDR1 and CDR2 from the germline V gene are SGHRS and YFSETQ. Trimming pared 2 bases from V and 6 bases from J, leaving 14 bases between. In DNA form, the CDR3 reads TGCGCCAGCAGCTTAACTATCGTCTCGGATGGCTACACCTTC. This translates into CASSLTIVSDGYTF.

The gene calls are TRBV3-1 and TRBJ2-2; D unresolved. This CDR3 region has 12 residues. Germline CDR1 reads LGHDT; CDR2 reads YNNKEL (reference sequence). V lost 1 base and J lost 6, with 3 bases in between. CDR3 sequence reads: CASSQVSGELFF. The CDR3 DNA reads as TGTGCCAGCAGCCAAGTATCCGGGGAGCTGTTTTTT.

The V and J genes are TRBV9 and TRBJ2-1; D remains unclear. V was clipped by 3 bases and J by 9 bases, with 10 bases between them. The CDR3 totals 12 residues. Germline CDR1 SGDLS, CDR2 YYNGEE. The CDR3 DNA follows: TGTGCCAGCAGCGATGCTGTGGGTGAGCAGTTCTTC. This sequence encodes CASSDAVGEQFF.

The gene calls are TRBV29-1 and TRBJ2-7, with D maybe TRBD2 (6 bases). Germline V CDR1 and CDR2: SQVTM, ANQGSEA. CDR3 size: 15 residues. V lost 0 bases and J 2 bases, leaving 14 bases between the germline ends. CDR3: CSVEDNGGGAYEQYF. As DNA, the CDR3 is TGCAGCGTTGAAGATAATGGGGGAGGAGCCTACGAGCAGTACTTC.

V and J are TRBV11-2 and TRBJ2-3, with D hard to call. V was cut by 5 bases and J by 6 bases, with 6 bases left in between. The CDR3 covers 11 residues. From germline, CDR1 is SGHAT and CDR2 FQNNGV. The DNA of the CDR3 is TGTGCCAGCAGCACATGGGATACGCAGTATTTT. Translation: CASSTWDTQYF.

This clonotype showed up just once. Written as DNA, the CDR3 is TGCGCCAGCAGGTTCGGGACAGGGGACACAGATACGCAGTATTTT. It yields the protein CASRFGTGDTDTQYF. The V call is TRBV5-1, the J call TRBJ2-3; 10 bases agree with TRBD1. V shed 5 bases, J shed 2 bases, and the junction held 5 bases outside the gene matches. The germline CDR1 and CDR2 sequences are SGHRS and YFSETQ. This CDR3 has 15 residues.

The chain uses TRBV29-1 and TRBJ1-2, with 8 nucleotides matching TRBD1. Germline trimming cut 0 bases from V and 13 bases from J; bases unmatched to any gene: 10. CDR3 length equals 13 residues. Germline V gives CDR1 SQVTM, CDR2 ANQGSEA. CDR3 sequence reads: CSVEDRGQGLSTF. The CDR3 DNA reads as TGCAGCGTTGAAGATCGAGGACAGGGCCTCTCCACCTTC.